Listed below are T cell receptor beta chains from one sample, sequenced in a study of CD8 T cells in ankylosing spondylitis. Each CDR3 protein is one row after TCRdb ran MiXCR on the 5' RACE reads. The sample includes around 480,000 distinct CDR3 sequences, over 15% of them seen just once. Sequenced: blood, either unsorted or a sorted T cell fraction (not recorded which). These receptors were obtained from a male donor with ankylosing spondylitis. The CDR3 runs from the conserved cysteine through the conserved F or W. Each record gives: J gene, D gene, V gene, clone size, CDR3 protein, CDR3 DNA. The D gene is left open where the match is weak. Clone size appears in some rows only: once, few, many, or a class for an expanded clone.

J gene: TRBJ2-7
D gene: TRBD2
V gene: TRBV6-1
clone size: -
CDR3 protein: CASSGAAGGREQYF
CDR3 DNA: TGTGCCAGCAGTGGAGCGGCGGGGGGGCGCGAGCAGTACTTC

J gene: TRBJ1-5
D gene: TRBD1
V gene: TRBV20-1
clone size: -
CDR3 protein: CSARDRQGASNQPQHF
CDR3 DNA: TGCAGTGCTAGAGACCGACAGGGGGCGAGCAATCAGCCCCAGCATTTT

J gene: TRBJ2-1
D gene: -
V gene: TRBV2
clone size: -
CDR3 protein: CASSVKQVNEQFF
CDR3 DNA: TGTGCCAGCAGTGTAAAACAGGTCAATGAGCAGTTCTTC

J gene: TRBJ2-3
D gene: -
V gene: TRBV30
clone size: few
CDR3 protein: CAWSPGTTDTQYF
CDR3 DNA: TGTGCCTGGAGTCCGGGGACCACAGATACGCAGTATTTT

J gene: TRBJ2-1
D gene: TRBD1
V gene: TRBV28
clone size: -
CDR3 protein: CASSRSRDRPLNEQFF
CDR3 DNA: TGTGCCAGCAGCCGGTCACGGGACAGGCCTCTCAATGAGCAGTTCTTC

J gene: TRBJ1-1
D gene: -
V gene: TRBV7-3
clone size: once
CDR3 protein: CASSLDRETEAFF
CDR3 DNA: TGTGCCAGCAGCTTGGACAGAGAGACTGAAGCTTTCTTT

J gene: TRBJ2-1
D gene: TRBD2
V gene: TRBV10-3
clone size: -
CDR3 protein: CAISGGLAGNEQFF
CDR3 DNA: TGTGCCATCAGTGGCGGACTAGCGGGAAATGAGCAGTTCTTC

J gene: TRBJ1-5
D gene: -
V gene: TRBV4-2
clone size: few
CDR3 protein: CASSQVGRGAGQPQHF
CDR3 DNA: TGTGCCAGCAGCCAAGTGGGCCGCGGGGCAGGTCAGCCCCAGCATTTT

J gene: TRBJ2-1
D gene: TRBD1
V gene: TRBV4-2
clone size: few
CDR3 protein: CASSLGDRPLEQFF
CDR3 DNA: TGTGCCAGCAGCCTAGGGGACAGACCCCTTGAGCAGTTCTTC

J gene: TRBJ1-6
D gene: TRBD1
V gene: TRBV20-1
clone size: few
CDR3 protein: CSARAGGNSPLHF
CDR3 DNA: TGCAGTGCCCGGGCAGGGGGAAATTCACCCCTCCACTTT

J gene: TRBJ2-5
D gene: TRBD2
V gene: TRBV7-2
clone size: -
CDR3 protein: CASSLGGIGGGETQYF
CDR3 DNA: TGTGCCAGCAGCTTAGGGGGAATTGGGGGAGGGGAGACCCAGTACTTC

J gene: TRBJ2-1
D gene: -
V gene: TRBV5-6
clone size: -
CDR3 protein: CASSSGMGASSYNEQFF
CDR3 DNA: TGTGCCAGCAGCTCTGGGATGGGGGCAAGCTCCTACAATGAGCAGTTCTTC

J gene: TRBJ1-1
D gene: -
V gene: TRBV20-1
clone size: -
CDR3 protein: CSAREGLGQNTEAFF
CDR3 DNA: TGCAGTGCTAGAGAGGGGTTGGGGCAGAACACTGAAGCTTTCTTT

J gene: TRBJ2-7
D gene: TRBD2
V gene: TRBV6-5
clone size: many
CDR3 protein: CASSLGSSGSYEQYF
CDR3 DNA: TGTGCCAGCAGTTTGGGGTCTAGCGGATCCTACGAGCAGTACTTC

J gene: TRBJ2-5
D gene: TRBD2
V gene: TRBV24-1
clone size: few
CDR3 protein: CATSAASGPPRGETQYF
CDR3 DNA: TGTGCCACCAGTGCTGCTAGCGGACCGCCCCGTGGGGAGACCCAGTACTTC

J gene: TRBJ2-7
D gene: TRBD1
V gene: TRBV29-1
clone size: -
CDR3 protein: CSVVGADRGRYEQYF
CDR3 DNA: TGCAGCGTTGTTGGGGCGGACAGGGGGCGATACGAGCAGTACTTC

J gene: TRBJ1-4
D gene: TRBD1
V gene: TRBV4-1
clone size: -
CDR3 protein: CASSQDPDRPHEKLFF
CDR3 DNA: TGCGCCAGCAGCCAAGATCCGGACAGGCCTCACGAAAAACTGTTTTTT

J gene: TRBJ1-3
D gene: -
V gene: TRBV20-1
clone size: -
CDR3 protein: CSARVTGAVGNTIYF
CDR3 DNA: TGCAGTGCTAGAGTGACGGGGGCGGTTGGAAACACCATATATTTT

J gene: TRBJ2-2
D gene: -
V gene: TRBV5-5
clone size: -
CDR3 protein: CASSRDPTRVRGELFF
CDR3 DNA: TGTGCCAGCAGCCGGGACCCCACACGAGTCCGGGGGGAGCTGTTTTTT

J gene: TRBJ1-1
D gene: -
V gene: TRBV12-3/TRBV12-4
clone size: many
CDR3 protein: CASRRPGTEAFF
CDR3 DNA: TGTGCCAGCAGACGCCCGGGTACTGAAGCTTTCTTT

J gene: TRBJ1-1
D gene: TRBD1
V gene: TRBV3-1
clone size: -
CDR3 protein: CASSPRDRVNTEAFF
CDR3 DNA: TGTGCCAGCAGCCCCCGAGACAGGGTGAACACTGAAGCTTTCTTT

J gene: TRBJ1-2
D gene: -
V gene: TRBV12-3/TRBV12-4
clone size: many
CDR3 protein: CASSLAGTYGYTF
CDR3 DNA: TGTGCCAGCAGCCTGGCAGGGACCTATGGCTACACCTTC

J gene: TRBJ1-3
D gene: -
V gene: TRBV7-8
clone size: -
CDR3 protein: CASSLARGNSGNTIYF
CDR3 DNA: TGTGCCAGCAGCTTAGCGCGGGGAAACTCTGGAAACACCATATATTTT

J gene: TRBJ2-7
D gene: -
V gene: TRBV20-1
clone size: few
CDR3 protein: CSARVQLSYEQYF
CDR3 DNA: TGCAGTGCTAGAGTGCAGCTGTCCTACGAGCAGTACTTC

J gene: TRBJ1-6
D gene: -
V gene: TRBV7-2
clone size: few
CDR3 protein: CASSLGGGTNSPLHF
CDR3 DNA: TGTGCCAGCAGCTTAGGCGGGGGAACGAATTCACCCCTCCACTTT